Listed below are T cell receptor beta chains from one sample, sequenced in a study of CD8+ T cells in alopecia areata. Measured with immunoSEQ multiplex PCR; TCRdb has only the in-frame clones, and not every one. This sample has 100,000 to 150,000 clones; roughly 69% occur once, and the top ten carry around 3%. Sequenced input: CD4+ T cells sorted from blood. Every receptor here comes from a human donor in good health. Both conserved end residues are part of each CDR3. A D gene is named only where the DNA matches it firmly. Rows may omit the clone size; those that give it use once, few, many or a size class.

CDR3 protein,CDR3 DNA,D gene,clone size,V gene,CDR3 length,J gene
CASSLPSSGTEAFF,TGTGCCAGCAGCTTGCCGTCTTCAGGTACTGAAGCTTTCTTT,-,few,TRBV5-6,14,TRBJ1-1
CSVHLAGAYNEQFF,TGCAGCGTTCACCTAGCGGGGGCCTACAATGAGCAGTTCTTC,TRBD2,-,TRBV29-1,14,TRBJ2-1
CASGASSSAQPQHF,TGTGCCTCAGGGGCCAGTAGCTCGGCTCAGCCCCAGCATTTT,-,-,TRBV30,14,TRBJ1-5
CSVGGPEGNEKLFF,TGCAGCGTTGGGGGACCAGAAGGGAATGAAAAACTGTTTTTT,-,few,TRBV29-1,14,TRBJ1-4
CASSDTSGGWNTQYF,TGTGCCAGCAGCGATACTAGCGGGGGATGGAATACGCAGTATTTT,TRBD2,-,TRBV7-8,15,TRBJ2-3
CASSLAREKNIQYF,TGCGCCAGCAGCTTGGCCAGGGAGAAAAACATTCAGTACTTC,-,-,TRBV5-1,14,TRBJ2-4
CASSVAGNTGELFF,TGTGCCAGCAGCGTAGCTGGGAACACCGGGGAGCTGTTTTTT,-,-,TRBV9,14,TRBJ2-2
CSVDGLRAGELFF,TGCAGCGTTGACGGGTTAAGGGCCGGGGAGCTGTTTTTT,-,once,TRBV29-1,13,TRBJ2-2
CASSSWGSSEEQYF,TGCGCCAGCAGCTCTTGGGGGTCTTCGGAGGAGCAGTACTTC,-,-,TRBV5-1,14,TRBJ2-7
CAWSALGRDTEAFF,TGTGCCTGGTCGGCCCTAGGGCGAGACACTGAAGCTTTCTTT,-,-,TRBV30,14,TRBJ1-1
CASAHRALEGQPQHF,TGCGCCAGCGCCCACCGGGCCCTTGAGGGTCAGCCCCAGCATTTT,-,-,TRBV23-1,15,TRBJ1-5
CSFKDSSYEQYF,TGCAGCTTTAAAGACAGCTCCTACGAGCAGTACTTC,-,-,TRBV29-1,12,TRBJ2-7
CASNPLVAFDNEQFF,TGTGCCAGCAATCCCTTAGTGGCTTTCGACAATGAGCAGTTCTTC,-,-,TRBV6-1,15,TRBJ2-1
CSKSHTGTGTDTQYF,TGCAGCAAATCCCACACCGGGACAGGCACAGATACGCAGTATTTT,TRBD1,few,TRBV29-1,15,TRBJ2-3
CASSLEGRGSQPQHF,TGTGCCAGCAGCTTAGAGGGAAGGGGCAGTCAGCCCCAGCATTTT,-,-,TRBV7-9,15,TRBJ1-5
CASSLLRGGELFF,TGTGCCAGCAGCTTACTCAGGGGAGGGGAGCTGTTTTTT,-,once,TRBV7-6,13,TRBJ2-2
CSVQTGTVHGYTF,TGCAGCGTTCAAACCGGGACCGTCCATGGCTACACCTTC,-,-,TRBV29-1,13,TRBJ1-2
CAWSVRAGVGHEQYF,TGTGCCTGGAGTGTACGAGCGGGGGTCGGTCACGAGCAGTACTTC,TRBD2,-,TRBV30,15,TRBJ2-7
CASSLAQGAGEKLFF,TGTGCCAGCAGCCTCGCCCAGGGGGCTGGTGAAAAACTGTTTTTT,TRBD1,-,TRBV14,15,TRBJ1-4
CSAGQGAYEQYF,TGCAGCGCGGGACAGGGGGCATACGAGCAGTACTTC,TRBD1,-,TRBV29-1,12,TRBJ2-7
CASSLGTGQGYTF,TGCGCCAGCAGCTTGGGGACAGGGCAAGGCTACACCTTC,TRBD1,-,TRBV5-1,13,TRBJ1-2
CASSRRDKEETQYF,TGCGCCAGCAGTCGCCGGGACAAAGAAGAGACCCAGTACTTC,-,-,TRBV10-1,14,TRBJ2-5
CASSNRAQETQYF,TGTGCCAGTTCAAACAGGGCTCAAGAGACCCAGTACTTC,-,once,TRBV19,13,TRBJ2-5
CASRRGTSGIQETQYF,TGTGCCAGCAGGAGAGGGACTAGCGGAATACAAGAGACCCAGTACTTC,TRBD2,-,TRBV2,16,TRBJ2-5
CASSSGLAGGPGELFF,TGTGCCAGCAGCTCCGGACTAGCGGGGGGTCCCGGGGAGCTGTTTTTT,TRBD2,few,TRBV7-2,16,TRBJ2-2
CASRVSGANVLTF,TGTGCCAGCAGAGTCTCTGGGGCCAACGTCCTGACTTTC,-,-,TRBV7-9,13,TRBJ2-6
CASRRGANTGELFF,TGCGCCAGCAGACGGGGGGCCAACACCGGGGAGCTGTTTTTT,-,-,TRBV5-1,14,TRBJ2-2
CATSRDPASYEQYF,TGTGCCACCAGCAGAGATCCAGCCTCCTACGAGCAGTACTTC,-,-,TRBV15,14,TRBJ2-7
CASSKQGYEQYF,TGTGCCAGCAGCAAACAGGGCTACGAGCAGTACTTC,-,-,TRBV7-2,12,TRBJ2-7
CASSFTERGQPQHF,TGTGCCAGCAGCTTCACAGAACGGGGTCAGCCCCAGCATTTT,-,-,TRBV5-5,14,TRBJ1-5
CSVERDKGTDTQYF,TGCAGCGTTGAACGGGACAAAGGCACAGATACGCAGTATTTT,-,-,TRBV29-1,14,TRBJ2-3
CASSLDWSPETQYF,TGTGCCAGCAGCTTAGACTGGTCCCCAGAGACCCAGTACTTC,-,few,TRBV11-2,14,TRBJ2-5
CSVPARPGGHEQFF,TGCAGCGTTCCGGCCCGGCCGGGCGGGCATGAGCAGTTCTTC,-,-,TRBV29-1,14,TRBJ2-1